A selection of T cell receptor beta chains follows, all from one sample in a study of Ad26.COV2.S vaccination and SARS-CoV-2 variants. Method: immunoSEQ multiplex PCR; TCRdb's copy keeps in-frame clones and lacks some. The table lists 100,000 or so clones, less than 85% of them singletons. The sample was peripheral blood, taken after recovery from COVID-19. Source of these receptors: a human donor who had recovered from COVID-19. The CDR3 runs from the conserved cysteine through the conserved F or W. The order of the fields is V gene, clone size, D gene, J gene, CDR3 DNA, CDR3 protein. The D gene is left open where the match is weak. The listing skips clone size in some rows; elsewhere it reads once, few, many or a size class.

TRBV11-1	NA	TRBD1	TRBJ2-5	TGTGCCAGCAGCGACTGGGACAGACAGCAAGAGACCCAGTACTTC	CASSDWDRQQETQYF
TRBV6-5	NA	NA	TRBJ1-1	TGTGCCAGCAAGAGCGGTCAGAACACTGAAGCTTTCTTT	CASKSGQNTEAFF
TRBV5-1	NA	TRBD2	TRBJ2-5	TGCGCCAGCAGCACCGGGACTAGCGGGGGGCAAGAGACCCAGTACTTC	CASSTGTSGGQETQYF
TRBV4-1	NA	NA	TRBJ2-1	TGCGCCAGCAGCCAAGTCTCGGAGAGTACAAACAATGAGCAGTTCTTC	CASSQVSESTNNEQFF
TRBV6-4	NA	NA	TRBJ1-1	TGTGCCAGCAGTGACTCGGCGTTCTTT	CASSDSAFF
TRBV12-3/TRBV12-4	NA	NA	TRBJ1-1	TGTGCCACCCTGACCATGAACACTGAAGCTTTCTTT	CATLTMNTEAFF
TRBV5-1	few	TRBD1	TRBJ1-6	TGCGCCAGCAGCTTGGTTTCAGGGGGTAATTCACCCCTCCACTTT	CASSLVSGGNSPLHF
TRBV28	NA	TRBD1	TRBJ1-2	TGTGCCAGCAGTTTCGGGGCAGGGGGCAGTGGCTACACCTTC	CASSFGAGGSGYTF
TRBV10-3	once	TRBD1	TRBJ2-3	TGTGCCATCTCGGAACAGGGGGGTTTTCCGACAGATACGCAGTATTTT	CAISEQGGFPTDTQYF
TRBV7-2	NA	NA	TRBJ2-3	TGTGCCAGCAGCGTACAGGGTTTCGGCACAGATACGCAGTATTTT	CASSVQGFGTDTQYF
TRBV3-1/TRBV3-2	NA	NA	TRBJ1-6	TGTGCCAGCAGCCTCGGGGGGGCCCCCGGTAGTTCACCCCTCCACTTT	CASSLGGAPGSSPLHF
TRBV30	NA	NA	TRBJ2-3	TGTGCCTGGAGTGTGTGGGTAGCTCCAGATACGCAGTATTTT	CAWSVWVAPDTQYF
TRBV18	NA	TRBD1	TRBJ1-1	TGTGCCAGCTCACTGTGGGACAGGGGCGCTGAAGCTTTCTTT	CASSLWDRGAEAFF
TRBV7-6	NA	NA	TRBJ2-1	TGTGCCAGCGCGCCTCTATTTTTAGGTTACAATGAGCAGTTCTTC	CASAPLFLGYNEQFF
TRBV29-1	NA	NA	TRBJ2-3	TGCAGCGTTGGTGGGACTTCTAGCACAGATACGCAGTATTTT	CSVGGTSSTDTQYF
TRBV7-2	NA	TRBD2	TRBJ2-1	TGTGCCAGCAGCTTAGTTACTAGCGGGGGGAATGAGCAGTTCTTC	CASSLVTSGGNEQFF
TRBV5-1	NA	NA	TRBJ2-1	TGCGCCAGCAGTCCCGAATTCAATGAGCAGTTCTTC	CASSPEFNEQFF
TRBV9	NA	TRBD1	TRBJ1-1	TGTGCCAGCAGCGGGGGACAGCCAAACACTGAAGCTTTCTTT	CASSGGQPNTEAFF
TRBV28	once	NA	TRBJ1-1	TGTGCCAGCAGTAGGGCATTCCCGAGGACTGAAGCTTTCTTT	CASSRAFPRTEAFF
TRBV19	few	NA	TRBJ2-1	TGTGCCAGTAGTATTCGCCGGGCAACGGATGAGCAGTTCTTC	CASSIRRATDEQFF
TRBV10-3	once	NA	TRBJ2-3	TGTGCCATCAGTCCTCTGGCCACAGGAGGGACAGATACGCAGTATTTT	CAISPLATGGTDTQYF
TRBV5-6	few	TRBD2	TRBJ2-1	TGTGCCAGCAGCTCGACAGGGTGGACAGCGGGGGGGCTGTACAATGAGCAGTTCTTC	CASSSTGWTAGGLYNEQFF
TRBV2	NA	NA	TRBJ2-2	TGTGCCAGCAGTGAAGTATCACGGAGTATCGGGGAGCTGTTTTTT	CASSEVSRSIGELFF
TRBV11-2	NA	TRBD2	TRBJ2-3	TGTGCCAGCAGTCCTACTAGCGGGGGAGATACGCAGTATTTT	CASSPTSGGDTQYF
TRBV3-1/TRBV3-2	NA	NA	TRBJ1-6	TGTGCCAGCAGCCAAGAAGGTTCACCCCTCCACTTT	CASSQEGSPLHF
TRBV6-5	NA	TRBD1	TRBJ1-1	TGTGCCAGCAGTTATGCACAGGGGATCACTGAAGCTTTCTTT	CASSYAQGITEAFF
TRBV15	NA	NA	TRBJ1-2	TGTGCCACCAGCGCCGACTCCTCCTATGGCTACACCTTC	CATSADSSYGYTF
TRBV7-6	NA	NA	TRBJ2-1	TGTGCCAGCAGCCCCGATAACAATGAGCAGTTCTTC	CASSPDNNEQFF
TRBV6-5	NA	NA	TRBJ2-5	TGTGCCAGCAGTCCTGGGGCAGCGATGGCGGCCCAGTACTTC	CASSPGAAMAAQYF
TRBV2	NA	NA	TRBJ1-1	TGTGCCAGCAATAAGGGACCCTTGAACACTGAAGCTTTCTTT	CASNKGPLNTEAFF
TRBV9	NA	TRBD2	TRBJ2-4	TGTGCCAGCAGCGAGTCTAGCGGGGGGGCCGGAGGTGCCAAAAACATTCAGTACTTC	CASSESSGGAGGAKNIQYF
TRBV5-6	once	TRBD1	TRBJ2-1	TGTGCCAGCAGCTCCTTGGCAGGGGGCGGAGAGCAGTTCTTC	CASSSLAGGGEQFF
TRBV7-9	NA	NA	TRBJ2-7	TGTGCCAGCAGTAGGGAAGCAGGGATAGAGTACGAGCAGTACTTC	CASSREAGIEYEQYF
TRBV9	NA	TRBD2	TRBJ2-7	TGTGCCAGCAGCGCCGGGACTATCTACGAGCAGTACTTC	CASSAGTIYEQYF
TRBV4-2	NA	TRBD2	TRBJ2-2	TGTGCCAGCAGCCGCTTGATGGCTAGCGGGGGGTCGGACACCGGGGAGCTGTTTTTT	CASSRLMASGGSDTGELFF
TRBV6-6	NA	TRBD1	TRBJ1-5	TGTGCCAGCAGTCAAAGGGGGCCTAGCAATCAGCCCCAGCATTTT	CASSQRGPSNQPQHF
TRBV5-1	many	NA	TRBJ1-5	TGCGCCAGCAGCCTGACAGGTCTTAACAATCAGCCCCAGCATTTT	CASSLTGLNNQPQHF
TRBV3-1/TRBV3-2	NA	NA	TRBJ2-5	TGTGCCAGCAGCCAAAACCCCGGGACTGCGCAAGAGACCCAGTACTTC	CASSQNPGTAQETQYF
TRBV3-1/TRBV3-2	NA	NA	TRBJ2-5	TGTGCCAGCAGCCAAGGGCACCGGGAGACCCAGTACTTC	CASSQGHRETQYF
TRBV3-1/TRBV3-2	few	NA	TRBJ1-6	TGTGCCAGCAGCCCTCCCCGGTCTCGCAGTGGTCCCCTCCACTTT	CASSPPRSRSGPLHF
TRBV5-4	NA	NA	TRBJ1-1	TGTGCCAGCAGCAGCCCGTTGGGGGCAAACACTGAAGCTTTCTTT	CASSSPLGANTEAFF
TRBV5-1	NA	TRBD1	TRBJ1-6	TGCGCCAGCACCCAGTCAGGGACAGGGGATTCACCCCTCCACTTT	CASTQSGTGDSPLHF
TRBV19	NA	NA	TRBJ2-5	TGTGCCAGTAGCCTAGTGGGGCAAGAGACCCAGTACTTC	CASSLVGQETQYF
TRBV5-1	NA	NA	TRBJ1-1	TGCGCCAGCAGCGAGACTGAAACTGAAGCTTTCTTT	CASSETETEAFF
TRBV6-1	NA	NA	TRBJ1-1	TGTGCCAGCAGTGAAGATCAGGGGACCCCATCTGAAGCTTTCTTT	CASSEDQGTPSEAFF
TRBV12-5	NA	NA	TRBJ1-1	TGTGCTAGTGGTTTCGCGAGGAACACTGAAGCTTTCTTT	CASGFARNTEAFF
TRBV14	NA	TRBD2	TRBJ2-3	TGTGCCAGCAGCCTCCGGGGGGGCTTGCGAGGAGATACGCAGTATTTT	CASSLRGGLRGDTQYF
TRBV5-1	NA	NA	TRBJ2-1	TGCGCCAGCAGCTTGGGTACCTCCTACAATGAGCAGTTCTTC	CASSLGTSYNEQFF